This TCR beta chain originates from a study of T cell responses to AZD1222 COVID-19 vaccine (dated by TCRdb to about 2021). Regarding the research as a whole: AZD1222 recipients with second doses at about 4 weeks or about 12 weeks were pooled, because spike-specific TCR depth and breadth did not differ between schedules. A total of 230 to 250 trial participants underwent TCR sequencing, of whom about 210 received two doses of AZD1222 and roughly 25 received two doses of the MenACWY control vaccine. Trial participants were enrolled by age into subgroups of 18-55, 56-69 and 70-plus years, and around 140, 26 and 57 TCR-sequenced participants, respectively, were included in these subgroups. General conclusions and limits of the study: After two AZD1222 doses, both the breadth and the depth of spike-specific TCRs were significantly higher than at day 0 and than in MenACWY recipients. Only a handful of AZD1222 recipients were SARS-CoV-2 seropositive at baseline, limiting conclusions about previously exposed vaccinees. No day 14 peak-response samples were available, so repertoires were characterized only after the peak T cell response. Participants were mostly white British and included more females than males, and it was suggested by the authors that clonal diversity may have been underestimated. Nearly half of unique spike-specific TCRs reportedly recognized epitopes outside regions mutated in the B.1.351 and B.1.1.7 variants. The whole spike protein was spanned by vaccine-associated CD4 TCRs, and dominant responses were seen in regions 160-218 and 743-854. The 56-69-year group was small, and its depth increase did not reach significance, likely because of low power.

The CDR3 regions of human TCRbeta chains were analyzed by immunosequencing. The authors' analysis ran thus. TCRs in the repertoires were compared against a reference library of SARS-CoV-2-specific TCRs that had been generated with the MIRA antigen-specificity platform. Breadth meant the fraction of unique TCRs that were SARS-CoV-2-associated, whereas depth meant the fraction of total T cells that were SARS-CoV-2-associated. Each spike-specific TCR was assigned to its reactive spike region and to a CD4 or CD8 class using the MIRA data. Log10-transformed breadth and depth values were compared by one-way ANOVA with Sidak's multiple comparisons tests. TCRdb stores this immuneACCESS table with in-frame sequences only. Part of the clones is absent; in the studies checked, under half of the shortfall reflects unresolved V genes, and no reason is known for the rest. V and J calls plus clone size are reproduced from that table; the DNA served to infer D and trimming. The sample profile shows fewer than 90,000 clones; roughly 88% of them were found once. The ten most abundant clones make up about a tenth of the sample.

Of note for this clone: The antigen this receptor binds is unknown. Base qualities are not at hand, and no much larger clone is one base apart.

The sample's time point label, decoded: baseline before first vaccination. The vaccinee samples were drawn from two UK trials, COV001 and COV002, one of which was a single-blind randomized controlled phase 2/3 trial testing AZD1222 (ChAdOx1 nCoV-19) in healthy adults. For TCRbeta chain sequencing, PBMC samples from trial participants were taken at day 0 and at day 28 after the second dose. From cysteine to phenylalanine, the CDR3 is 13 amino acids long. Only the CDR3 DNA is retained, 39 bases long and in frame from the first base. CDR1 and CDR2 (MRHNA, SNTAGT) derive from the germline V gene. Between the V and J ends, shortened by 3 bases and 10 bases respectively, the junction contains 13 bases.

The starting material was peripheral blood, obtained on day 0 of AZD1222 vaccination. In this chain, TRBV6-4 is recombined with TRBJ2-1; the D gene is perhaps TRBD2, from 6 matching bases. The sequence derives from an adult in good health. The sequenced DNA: TGTGCCAGCAGTGATTTCGGGAGTGGCGAGCAGTTCTTC. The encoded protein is CASSDFGSGEQFF.